This T cell receptor (beta chain) was obtained from a study of cytomegalovirus exposure and HLA in healthy donors. PCR amplification relied on 60 Vbeta primers (plus 13 Jbeta primers). The assay was immunoSEQ multiplex PCR, and TCRdb's table has in-frame clones only and misses some. The sample shows 140,000 to 150,000 clones, roughly 9.7% of them seen only once. The germline CDR1 and CDR2 sequences are SGDLS and YYNGEE. This CDR3 spans 17 amino acids. V lost 0 bases, J lost 4 bases, and 9 bases stayed unmatched. The receptor's source is a man aged 45-65 years in good health and CMV-seronegative. The chain uses TRBV9 and TRBJ2-3; TRBD2 aligns across 9 bases. The sample taken for sequencing was PBMCs. The CDR3 DNA is TGTGCCAGCAGCGTAGGGATAGCGGGAGATCACGCAGATACGCAGTATTTT. Its protein product is CASSVGIAGDHADTQYF. Full variable domain (rest looked up from reference TRBV9 and TRBJ2-3): DSGVTQTPKHLITATGQRVTLRCSPRSGDLSVYWYQQSLDQGLQFLIQYYNGEERAKGNILERFSAQQFPDLHSELNLSSLELGDSALYFCASSVGIAGDHADTQYFGPGTRLTVL.